Below, 18 T cell receptor beta chains from the same sample are listed, as sequenced in a study of blood T cell repertoires in COVID-19 (dated by TCRdb to 2018 to 2021). Library construction relied on the immunoSEQ multiplex PCR assay. TCRdb provides this immuneACCESS table in a form limited to in-frame rearrangements. Some clones are lacking; in checked studies, under half of them reflect an unresolved V gene, and why the rest are absent is not known. This sample is represented by a few hundred thousand clones; around 86% of them were singletons. 2.5% to 3.5% of the sample is in the top ten clones. Material for sequencing was peripheral blood. The receptor source for this set is a human donor in a cohort sampled during active COVID-19.

The J gene is TRBJ1-3, the V gene TRBV30; maybe TRBD1 (6 bases). Trimming took 3 bases from V and 4 from J, leaving 7 bases between them. Per the germline V gene, CDR1 is GTSNPN and CDR2 is SVGIG (reference sequence). The CDR3 runs to 12 residues. The CDR3, as DNA: TGTGCCTGGAGCGGACAGGGAAACACCATATATTTT. Translation: CAWSGQGNTIYF.

The chain recombines TRBV5-8 with TRBJ2-6, with D unresolved. V shed 0 bases and J shed 0 bases, with 4 bases lying between them. CDR3 length: 15 residues. The germline V gene encodes CDR1 SGHTS and CDR2 YDEGEE. CDR3 sequence: CASSLGASGANVLTF. The CDR3 DNA reads as TGTGCCAGCAGCTTGGGGGCCTCTGGGGCCAACGTCCTGACTTTC. The entire variable domain, with the rest obtained from reference TRBV5-8 and TRBJ2-6, is as follows: EAGVTQSPTHLIKTRGQQATLRCSPISGHTSVYWYQQALGLGLQFLLWYDEGEERNRGNFPPRFSGRQFPNYSSELNVNALELEDSALYLCASSLGASGANVLTFGAGSRLTVL.

The chain uses TRBV28 and TRBJ2-7, with 8 nucleotides matching TRBD1. Germline V gives CDR1 MDHEN, CDR2 SYDVKM. The V gene end was trimmed by 9 bases and the J gene end by 6 bases; junction bases not matched to a gene: 4. The CDR3 has 11 amino acids. This chain's CDR3 is CASRQGTEQYF. The CDR3 DNA reads TGTGCCAGTAGACAGGGGACCGAGCAGTACTTC.

V and J are TRBV7-3 and TRBJ1-1; D gene ambiguous. The CDR3 is made up of 19 amino acids. CDR1 SGHTA and CDR2 FQGTGA come from the germline V gene. The V and J ends lost 7 bases and 5 bases respectively, with 32 bases between them. CDR3 DNA sequence: TGTGCCAGCACCTCACCCCCCGGGAGGCCGTTGGATGAAGGAACTGAAGCTTTCTTT. It translates to CASTSPPGRPLDEGTEAFF.

The rearrangement links TRBV4-1 to TRBJ2-1; TRBD2 matches at 12 bases. Trimming cost V 4 bases and J 6 bases; bases outside gene matches: 7. This CDR3 comprises 16 residues. Germline CDR1 reads MGHRA; CDR2 reads YSYEKL. The CDR3 sequence is CASSPQLAGGSNEQFF. DNA of the CDR3: TGCGCCAGCAGCCCTCAACTAGCGGGGGGCAGCAATGAGCAGTTCTTC.

The chain combines TRBV28 with TRBJ2-1, with a tentative D call TRBD1 (5 bases). Deletions cut 8 bases from V and 2 bases from J, with 13 bases between. The CDR3 runs to 14 residues. The V gene's germline CDR1 is MDHEN and CDR2 SYDVKM. Here the CDR3 reads CASYYQGTYNEQFF. The CDR3 DNA sequence: TGTGCCAGCTATTACCAGGGCACCTACAATGAGCAGTTCTTC.

V usage is TRBV19 and J usage is TRBJ1-4; D is possibly TRBD1 (5 bases). The length of the CDR3 is 14 residues. The V gene's germline CDR1 is LNHDA and CDR2 SQIVND (reference sequence). V lost 8 bases and J lost 4, with 14 bases in between. CDR3 protein: CASSSQGFNEKLFF. In nucleotides, the CDR3 is TGTGCCAGTTCTTCGCAGGGCTTTAATGAAAAACTGTTTTTT.

This clone was counted only a few times. The V gene is TRBV5-1, the J gene TRBJ2-7, with 10 bases that match TRBD1. This CDR3 is built from 13 residues. Per the germline V gene, CDR1 is SGHRS and CDR2 is YFSETQ. The V and J ends lost 0 bases and 7 bases, in that order; junction bases with no gene match: 1. CDR3 DNA: TGCGCCAGCAGCTTGGTGGGACAGGGGGAGCAGTACTTC. This sequence encodes CASSLVGQGEQYF.

The genes are TRBV5-5 and TRBJ1-2; possibly TRBD1 for D (6 bases). CDR3 length: 13 residues. The germline CDR1 and CDR2 sequences are SGHKS and YYEKEE (reference sequence). V lost 5 bases, J lost 1 base, and 9 bases lay in between. The CDR3 is CASRDSRNYGYTF. The CDR3 coding sequence is TGTGCCAGCAGGGACAGCCGTAACTATGGCTACACCTTC. Together with reference TRBV5-5 and TRBJ1-2, the CDR3 gives the full variable domain: DAGVTQSPTHLIKTRGQQVTLRCSPISGHKSVSWYQQVLGQGPQFIFQYYEKEERGRGNFPDRFSARQFPNYSSELNVNALLLGDSALYLCASRDSRNYGYTFGSGTRLTVV.

This chain links TRBV4-2 with TRBJ2-4, with 8 bases lining up with TRBD1. CDR1 and CDR2 from the germline V gene are LGHNA and YNFKEQ. This CDR3 is 14 amino acids long. Trimming cost V 3 bases and J 7 bases; bases outside gene matches: 5. The CDR3 here is CASSQTGQGNIQYF. CDR3 DNA: TGTGCCAGCAGCCAGACAGGACAGGGCAACATTCAGTACTTC.

This clone was observed at least ten times. Germline is not matched at one junction end, which may reflect a read error. The chain carries TRBV7-3 and TRBJ1-2, with D hard to call. CDR3 length equals 16 residues. CDR1 SGHTA and CDR2 FQGTGA come from the germline V gene. The CDR3 coding sequence is TGTGCCAGCAGCGTAACACCAGTCCCTAGGGAGGATGGCTACACCTTC. It yields the protein CASSVTPVPREDGYTF.

The chain has TRBV5-6 and TRBJ2-1, with D tentatively TRBD1 (6 bases). The CDR3 is made up of 16 amino acids. Germline-derived CDR1 and CDR2 are SGHDT and YYEEEE. Deletions cut 4 bases from V and 7 bases from J, with 21 bases between. In DNA form, the CDR3 reads TGTGCCAGCAGCACCTACCTACAGGGCCCCCCGAATGAGCAGTTCTTC. Translated: CASSTYLQGPPNEQFF.

This clone has a handful of counts. The J gene is TRBJ2-7, the V gene TRBV24-1; 7 bases line up with TRBD2. This CDR3 contains 14 residues. The ends lost 5 bases at V and 2 bases at J; junction bases unmatched: 5. Germline loops: CDR1 KGHDR, CDR2 SFDVKD. CDR3 in amino acids: CATSAPGLPYEQYF. The CDR3, as DNA: TGTGCCACCAGTGCCCCGGGACTACCCTACGAGCAGTACTTC.

The rearrangement joins TRBV2 to TRBJ2-1, with 7 bases lining up with TRBD1. This CDR3 has 12 residues. The junction had 6 bases not matched to a gene; V was cut back by 9 bases and J by 7 bases. Germline values: CDR1 SNHLY, CDR2 FYNNEI. The CDR3 DNA reads as TGTGCCAGACAGGGGTTTAAGAATGAGCAGTTCTTC. Protein product: CARQGFKNEQFF.

The chain joins TRBV28 to TRBJ1-3, with 8 bases lining up with TRBD1. Trimming removed 5 bases from V and 0 bases from J; junction bases left unmatched: 6. The CDR3 has 16 amino acids. Germline CDR1 MDHEN, CDR2 SYDVKM. CDR3 sequence reads: CASSGGTGGSGNTIYF. The CDR3 DNA follows: TGTGCCAGCAGTGGGGGGACAGGCGGCTCTGGAAACACCATATATTTT.

The chain employs TRBV7-9 and TRBJ1-6; D is perhaps TRBD1 (6 bases). The V and J ends lost 5 bases and 11 bases respectively, with 13 bases between them. Germline V gives CDR1 SEHNR, CDR2 FQNEAQ (reference sequence). The CDR3 is made up of 13 amino acids. The chain's CDR3 is CASSQQQGTPLHF. CDR3 nucleotides: TGTGCCAGCAGCCAGCAACAGGGTACACCCCTCCACTTT.

This clone was seen more than once but under ten times. The V gene is TRBV5-4, the J gene TRBJ2-3; 8 bases fit TRBD1. The CDR3 is 15 amino acids. Unmatched junction bases numbered 7, after V lost 4 bases and J lost 3 bases. The V gene's germline CDR1 is SGHNT and CDR2 YYREEE (reference sequence). CDR3 residues: CASSKGQETTDTQYF. CDR3 nucleotide sequence: TGTGCCAGCAGCAAGGGACAGGAGACGACAGATACGCAGTATTTT.

This sequence joins TRBV28 and TRBJ1-4, with D hard to call. The V and J ends lost 5 bases and 8 bases respectively, with 6 bases between them. This CDR3 has 11 residues. The germline V gene has CDR1 MDHEN and CDR2 SYDVKM. CDR3 sequence (DNA): TGTGCCAGCAGTGGGCAAGAAAAACTGTTTTTT. Residues: CASSGQEKLFF.